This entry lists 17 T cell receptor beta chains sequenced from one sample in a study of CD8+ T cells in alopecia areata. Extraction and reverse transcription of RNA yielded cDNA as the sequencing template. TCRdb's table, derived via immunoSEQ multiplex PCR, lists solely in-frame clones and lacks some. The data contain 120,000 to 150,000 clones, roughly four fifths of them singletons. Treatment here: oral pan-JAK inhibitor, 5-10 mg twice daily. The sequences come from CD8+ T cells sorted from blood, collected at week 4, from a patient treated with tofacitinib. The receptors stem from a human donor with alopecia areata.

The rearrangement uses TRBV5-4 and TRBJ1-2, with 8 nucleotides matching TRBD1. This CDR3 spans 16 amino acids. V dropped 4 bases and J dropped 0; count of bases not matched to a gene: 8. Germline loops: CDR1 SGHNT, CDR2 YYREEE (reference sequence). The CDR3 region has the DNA TGTGCCAGCAGCCCCGGACAGGGTTTTCCTAACTATGGCTACACCTTC. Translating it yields CASSPGQGFPNYGYTF.

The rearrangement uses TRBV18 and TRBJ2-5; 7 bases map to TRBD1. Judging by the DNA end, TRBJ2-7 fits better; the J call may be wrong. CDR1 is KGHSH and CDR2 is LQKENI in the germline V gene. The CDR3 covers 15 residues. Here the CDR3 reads CASSLLRDSYYEQYF. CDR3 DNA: TGTGCCAGCTCACTCCTAAGGGACAGCTACTACGAGCAGTACTTC.

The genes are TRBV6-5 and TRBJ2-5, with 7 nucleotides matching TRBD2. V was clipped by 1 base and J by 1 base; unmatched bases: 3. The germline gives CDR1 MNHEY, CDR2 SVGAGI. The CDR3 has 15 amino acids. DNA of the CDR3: TGTGCCAGCAGTTACTTAGGCGGGAGCCAAGAGACCCAGTACTTC. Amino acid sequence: CASSYLGGSQETQYF.

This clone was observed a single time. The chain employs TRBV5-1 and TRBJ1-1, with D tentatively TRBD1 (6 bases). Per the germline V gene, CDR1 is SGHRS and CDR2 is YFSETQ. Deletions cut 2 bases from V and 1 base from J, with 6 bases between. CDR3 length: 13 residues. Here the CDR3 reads CASSFRGNTEAFF. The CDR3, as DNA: TGCGCCAGCAGCTTCAGGGGGAACACTGAAGCTTTCTTT.

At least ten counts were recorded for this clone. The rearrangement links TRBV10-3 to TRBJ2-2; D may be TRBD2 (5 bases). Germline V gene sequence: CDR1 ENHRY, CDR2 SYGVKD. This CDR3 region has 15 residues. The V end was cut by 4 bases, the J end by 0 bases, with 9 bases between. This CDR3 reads CAISGEGTNTGELFF. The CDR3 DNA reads TGTGCCATCAGTGGTGAGGGAACGAACACCGGGGAGCTGTTTTTT.

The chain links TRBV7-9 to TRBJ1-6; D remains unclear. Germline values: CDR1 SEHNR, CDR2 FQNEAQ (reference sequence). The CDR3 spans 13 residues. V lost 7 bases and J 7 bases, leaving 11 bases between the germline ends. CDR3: CASTRTENSPLHF. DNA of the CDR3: TGTGCCAGCACCAGGACGGAGAATTCACCCCTCCACTTT.

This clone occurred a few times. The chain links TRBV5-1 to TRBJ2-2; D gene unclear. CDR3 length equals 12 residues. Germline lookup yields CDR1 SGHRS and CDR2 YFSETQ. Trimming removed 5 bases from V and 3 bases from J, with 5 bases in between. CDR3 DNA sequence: TGCGCCAGCAGAGTGGACACCGGGGAGCTGTTTTTT. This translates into CASRVDTGELFF.

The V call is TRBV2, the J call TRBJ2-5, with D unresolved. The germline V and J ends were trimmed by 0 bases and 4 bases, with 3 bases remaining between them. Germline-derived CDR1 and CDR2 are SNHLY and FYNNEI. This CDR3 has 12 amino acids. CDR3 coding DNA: TGTGCCAGCAGTGAAGCCAGAGAGACCCAGTACTTC. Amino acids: CASSEARETQYF.

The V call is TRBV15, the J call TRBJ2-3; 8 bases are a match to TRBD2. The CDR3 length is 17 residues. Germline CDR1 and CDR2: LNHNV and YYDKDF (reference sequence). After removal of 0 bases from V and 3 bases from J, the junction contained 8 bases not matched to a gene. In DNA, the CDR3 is TGTGCCACCAGCAGAGACTCCTCGGGGGGGCCGACAGATACGCAGTATTTT. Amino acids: CATSRDSSGGPTDTQYF.

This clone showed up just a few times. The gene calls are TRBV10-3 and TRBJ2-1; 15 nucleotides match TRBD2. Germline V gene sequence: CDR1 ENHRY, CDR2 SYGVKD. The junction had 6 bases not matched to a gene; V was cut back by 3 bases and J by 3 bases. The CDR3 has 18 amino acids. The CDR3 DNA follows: TGTGCCATCAGTGACCCGGGACTAGCGGGGGGTCGCTACAATGAGCAGTTCTTC. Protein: CAISDPGLAGGRYNEQFF.

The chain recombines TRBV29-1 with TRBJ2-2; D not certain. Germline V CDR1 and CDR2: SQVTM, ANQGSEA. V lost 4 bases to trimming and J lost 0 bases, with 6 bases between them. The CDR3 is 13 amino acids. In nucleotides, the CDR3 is TGCAGCGTTGGGACCTCGAACACCGGGGAGCTGTTTTTT. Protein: CSVGTSNTGELFF.

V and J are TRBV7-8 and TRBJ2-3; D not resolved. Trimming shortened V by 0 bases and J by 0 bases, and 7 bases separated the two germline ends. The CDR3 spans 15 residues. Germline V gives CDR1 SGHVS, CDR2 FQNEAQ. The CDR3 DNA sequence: TGTGCCAGCAGCTTAGCGCTCACCAGCACAGATACGCAGTATTTT. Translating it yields CASSLALTSTDTQYF.

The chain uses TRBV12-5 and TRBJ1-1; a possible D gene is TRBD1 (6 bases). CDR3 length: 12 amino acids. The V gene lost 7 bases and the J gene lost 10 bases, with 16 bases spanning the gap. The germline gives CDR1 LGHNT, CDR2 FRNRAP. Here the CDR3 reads CASVLTGYAAFF. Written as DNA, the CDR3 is TGTGCTAGTGTCCTTACAGGGTATGCAGCTTTCTTT. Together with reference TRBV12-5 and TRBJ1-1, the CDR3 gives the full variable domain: DARVTQTPRHKVTEMGQEVTMRCQPILGHNTVFWYRQTMMQGLELLAYFRNRAPLDDSGMPKDRFSAEMPDATLATLKIQPSEPRDSAVYFCASVLTGYAAFFGQGTRLTVV.

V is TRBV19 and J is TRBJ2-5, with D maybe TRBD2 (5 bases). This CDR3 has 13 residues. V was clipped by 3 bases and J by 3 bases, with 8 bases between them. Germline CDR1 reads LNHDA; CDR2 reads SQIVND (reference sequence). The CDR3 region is CASSIGEEETQYF. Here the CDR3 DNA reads TGTGCCAGTAGTATCGGGGAAGAAGAGACCCAGTACTTC. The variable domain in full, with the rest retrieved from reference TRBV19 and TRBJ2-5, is DGGITQSPKYLFRKEGQNVTLSCEQNLNHDAMYWYRQDPGQGLRLIYYSQIVNDFQKGDIAEGYSVSREKKESFPLTVTSAQKNPTAFYLCASSIGEEETQYFGPGTRLLVL.

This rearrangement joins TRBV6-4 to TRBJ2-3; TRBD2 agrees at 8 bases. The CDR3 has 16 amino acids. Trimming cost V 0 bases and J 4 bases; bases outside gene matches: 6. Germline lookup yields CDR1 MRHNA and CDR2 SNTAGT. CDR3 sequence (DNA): TGTGCCAGCAGTGACTCAGCGGGGGCGGGTTCAGATACGCAGTATTTT. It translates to CASSDSAGAGSDTQYF.

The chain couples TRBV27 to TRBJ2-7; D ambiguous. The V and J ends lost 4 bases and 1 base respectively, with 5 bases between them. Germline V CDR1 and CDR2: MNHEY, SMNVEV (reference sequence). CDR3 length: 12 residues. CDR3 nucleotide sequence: TGTGCCAGCAGTTCCTTATCCTACGAGCAGTACTTC. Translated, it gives CASSSLSYEQYF.

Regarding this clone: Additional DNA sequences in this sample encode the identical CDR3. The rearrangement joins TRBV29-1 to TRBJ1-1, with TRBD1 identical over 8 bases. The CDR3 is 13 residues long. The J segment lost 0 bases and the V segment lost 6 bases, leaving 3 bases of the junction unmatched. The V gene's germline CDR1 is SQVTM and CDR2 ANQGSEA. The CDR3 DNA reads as TGCAGCGTGAGGACAGGGATGAACACTGAAGCTTTCTTT. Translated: CSVRTGMNTEAFF.